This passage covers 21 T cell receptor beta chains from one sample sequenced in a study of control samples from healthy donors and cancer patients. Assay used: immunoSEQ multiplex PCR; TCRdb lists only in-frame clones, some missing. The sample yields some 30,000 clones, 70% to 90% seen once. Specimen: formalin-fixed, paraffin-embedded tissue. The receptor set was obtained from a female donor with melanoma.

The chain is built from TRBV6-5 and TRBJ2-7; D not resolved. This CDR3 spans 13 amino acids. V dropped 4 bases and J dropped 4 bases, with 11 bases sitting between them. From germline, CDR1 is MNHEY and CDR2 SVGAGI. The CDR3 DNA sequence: TGTGCCAGCAGTTCAACCGACCAGTACGAGCAGTACTTC. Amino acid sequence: CASSSTDQYEQYF.

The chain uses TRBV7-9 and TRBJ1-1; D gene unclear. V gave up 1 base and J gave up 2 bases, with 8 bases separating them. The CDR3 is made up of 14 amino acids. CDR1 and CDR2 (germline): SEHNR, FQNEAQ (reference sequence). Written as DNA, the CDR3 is TGTGCCAGCAGCTTAGGGCGTAGAAACACTGAAGCTTTCTTT. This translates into CASSLGRRNTEAFF.

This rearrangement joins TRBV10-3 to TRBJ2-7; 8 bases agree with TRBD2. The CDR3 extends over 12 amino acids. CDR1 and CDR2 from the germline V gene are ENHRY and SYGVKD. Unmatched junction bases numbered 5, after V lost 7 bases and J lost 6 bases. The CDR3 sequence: CAINGGGGEQYF. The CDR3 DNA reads TGTGCCATCAACGGGGGGGGCGGCGAGCAGTACTTC.

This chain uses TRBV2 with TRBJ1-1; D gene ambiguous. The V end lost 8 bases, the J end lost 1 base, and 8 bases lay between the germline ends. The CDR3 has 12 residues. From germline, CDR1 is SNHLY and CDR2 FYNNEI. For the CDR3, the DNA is TGTGCCAGCGGCCTGAGGAACACTGAAGCTTTCTTT. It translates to CASGLRNTEAFF. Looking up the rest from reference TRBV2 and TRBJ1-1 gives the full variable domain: EPEVTQTPSHQVTQMGQEVILRCVPISNHLYFYWYRQILGQKVEFLVSFYNNEISEKSEIFDDQFSVERPDGSNFTLKIRSTKLEDSAMYFCASGLRNTEAFFGQGTRLTVV.

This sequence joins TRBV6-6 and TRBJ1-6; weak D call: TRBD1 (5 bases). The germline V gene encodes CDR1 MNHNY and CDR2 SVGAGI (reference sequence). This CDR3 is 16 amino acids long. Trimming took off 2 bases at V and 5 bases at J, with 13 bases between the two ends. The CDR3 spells CASSYGGGFNNSPLHF. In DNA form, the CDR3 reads TGTGCCAGCAGTTACGGCGGGGGATTTAATAATTCACCCCTCCACTTT.

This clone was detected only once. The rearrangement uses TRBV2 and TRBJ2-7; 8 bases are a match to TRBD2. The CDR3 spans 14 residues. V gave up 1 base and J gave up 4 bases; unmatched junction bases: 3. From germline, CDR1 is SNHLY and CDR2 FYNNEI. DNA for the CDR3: TGTGCCAGCAGTGAAGGGTCGGGAGGGTACGAGCAGTACTTC. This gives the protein CASSEGSGGYEQYF.

In DNA, the CDR3 is TGCAGCGTTGTACTAGCGGGCCGACAAGAGACCCAGTACTTC. Protein product: CSVVLAGRQETQYF. The V and J genes are TRBV29-1 and TRBJ2-5; 9 bases align to TRBD2. Germline values: CDR1 SQVTM, CDR2 ANQGSEA. The J segment lost 2 bases and the V segment lost 4 bases, leaving 5 bases of the junction unmatched. This CDR3 is 14 amino acids long.

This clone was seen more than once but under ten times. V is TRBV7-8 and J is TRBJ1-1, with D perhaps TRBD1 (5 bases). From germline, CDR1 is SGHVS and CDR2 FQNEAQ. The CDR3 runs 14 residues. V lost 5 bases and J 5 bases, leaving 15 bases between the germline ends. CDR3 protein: CASSLGHDRTEAFF. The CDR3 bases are TGTGCCAGCAGCCTCGGACATGACAGAACTGAAGCTTTCTTT.

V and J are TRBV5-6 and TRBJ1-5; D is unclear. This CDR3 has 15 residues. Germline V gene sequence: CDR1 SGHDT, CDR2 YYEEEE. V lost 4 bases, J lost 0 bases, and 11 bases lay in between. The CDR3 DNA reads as TGTGCCAGCAGCCCGGAGTATTATAGCAATCAGCCCCAGCATTTT. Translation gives CASSPEYYSNQPQHF.

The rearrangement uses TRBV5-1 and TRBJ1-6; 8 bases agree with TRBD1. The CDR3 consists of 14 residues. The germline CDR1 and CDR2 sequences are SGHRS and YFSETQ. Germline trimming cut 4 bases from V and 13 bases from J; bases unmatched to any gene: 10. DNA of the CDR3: TGCGCCAGCAGCCCAGGGACAGGCCTTCGTCCCCTCCACTTT. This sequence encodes CASSPGTGLRPLHF.

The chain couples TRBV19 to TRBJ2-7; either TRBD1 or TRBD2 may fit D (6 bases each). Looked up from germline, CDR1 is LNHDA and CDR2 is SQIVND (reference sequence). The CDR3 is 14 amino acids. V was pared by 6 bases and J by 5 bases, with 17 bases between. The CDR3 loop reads CASRPQGRLNEQYF. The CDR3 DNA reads TGTGCCAGTAGGCCTCAGGGGAGGCTAAACGAGCAGTACTTC.

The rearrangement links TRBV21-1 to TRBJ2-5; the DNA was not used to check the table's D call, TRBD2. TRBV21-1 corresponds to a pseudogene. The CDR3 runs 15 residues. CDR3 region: CASSSSGGTEETQYF. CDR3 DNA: TGTGCCAGCAGCTCAAGCGGGGGGACCGAGGAGACCCAGTACTTC.

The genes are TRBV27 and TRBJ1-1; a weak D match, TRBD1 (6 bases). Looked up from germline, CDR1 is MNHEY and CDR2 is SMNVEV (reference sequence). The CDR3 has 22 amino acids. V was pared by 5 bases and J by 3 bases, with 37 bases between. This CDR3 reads CASSPLPAGAVTILYEDTEAFF. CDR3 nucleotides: TGTGCCAGCAGTCCACTCCCCGCGGGGGCTGTCACCATTTTGTATGAGGACACTGAAGCTTTCTTT.

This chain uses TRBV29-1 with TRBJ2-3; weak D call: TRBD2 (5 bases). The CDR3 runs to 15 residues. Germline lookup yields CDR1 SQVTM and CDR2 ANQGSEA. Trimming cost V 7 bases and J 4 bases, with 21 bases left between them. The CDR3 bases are TGCAGCGCCCCCCCCGCCGTGGGAGTATCAGATACGCAGTATTTT. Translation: CSAPPAVGVSDTQYF.

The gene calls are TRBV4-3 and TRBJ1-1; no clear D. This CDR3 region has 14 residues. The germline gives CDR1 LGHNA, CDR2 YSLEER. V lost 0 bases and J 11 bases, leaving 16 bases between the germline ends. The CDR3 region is CASSQDMGLQSAFF. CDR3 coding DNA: TGCGCCAGCAGCCAAGATATGGGCCTGCAATCGGCTTTCTTT.

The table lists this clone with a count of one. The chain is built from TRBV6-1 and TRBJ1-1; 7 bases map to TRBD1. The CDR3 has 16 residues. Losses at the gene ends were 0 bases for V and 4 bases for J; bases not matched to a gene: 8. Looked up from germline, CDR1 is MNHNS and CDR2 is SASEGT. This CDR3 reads CASSEAAYTGATEAFF. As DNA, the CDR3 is TGTGCCAGCAGTGAAGCAGCCTACACAGGGGCCACTGAAGCTTTCTTT.

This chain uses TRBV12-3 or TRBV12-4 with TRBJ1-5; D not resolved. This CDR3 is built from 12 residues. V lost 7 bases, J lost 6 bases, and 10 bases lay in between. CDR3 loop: CASTTGSQPQHF. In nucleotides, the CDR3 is TGTGCCAGCACCACTGGAAGTCAGCCCCAGCATTTT.

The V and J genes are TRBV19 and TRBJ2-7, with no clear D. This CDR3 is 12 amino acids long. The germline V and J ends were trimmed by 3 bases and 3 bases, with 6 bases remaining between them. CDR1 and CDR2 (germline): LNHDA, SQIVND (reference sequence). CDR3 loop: CASSMGLYEQYF. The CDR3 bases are TGTGCCAGTAGTATGGGTCTCTACGAGCAGTACTTC. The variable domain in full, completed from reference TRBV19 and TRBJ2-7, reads DGGITQSPKYLFRKEGQNVTLSCEQNLNHDAMYWYRQDPGQGLRLIYYSQIVNDFQKGDIAEGYSVSREKKESFPLTVTSAQKNPTAFYLCASSMGLYEQYFGPGTRLTVT.

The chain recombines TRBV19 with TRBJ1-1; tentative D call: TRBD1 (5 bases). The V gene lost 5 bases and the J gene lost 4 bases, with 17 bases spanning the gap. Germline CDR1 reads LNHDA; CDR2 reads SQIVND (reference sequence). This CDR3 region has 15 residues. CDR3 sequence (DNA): TGTGCCAGTAGTGCCCTTCAGGGCTCGGGCACTGAAGCTTTCTTT. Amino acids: CASSALQGSGTEAFF.

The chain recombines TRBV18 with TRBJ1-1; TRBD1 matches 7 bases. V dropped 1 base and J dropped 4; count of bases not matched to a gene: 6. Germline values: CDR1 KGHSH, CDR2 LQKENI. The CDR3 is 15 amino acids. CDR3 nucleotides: TGTGCCAGCTCACCACTCACAGGGGTGGCCACTGAAGCTTTCTTT. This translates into CASSPLTGVATEAFF.

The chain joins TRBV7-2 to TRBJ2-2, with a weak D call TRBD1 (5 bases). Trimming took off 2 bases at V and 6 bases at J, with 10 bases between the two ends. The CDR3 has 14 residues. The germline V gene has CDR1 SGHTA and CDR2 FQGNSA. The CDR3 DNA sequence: TGTGCCAGCAGCTTACAGGGAAGATCCGGGGAGCTGTTTTTT. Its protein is CASSLQGRSGELFF. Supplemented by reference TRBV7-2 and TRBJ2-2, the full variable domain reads GAGVSQSPSNKVTEKGKDVELRCDPISGHTALYWYRQSLGQGLEFLIYFQGNSAPDKSGLPSDRFSAERTGGSVSTLTIQRTQQEDSAVYLCASSLQGRSGELFFGEGSRLTVL.